This TCR beta chain was sequenced during a study of shared clonotypes between healthy human individuals. General study results and limits: Around 5% of naive CD4 clonotypes were common to several donors. A generally larger estimated richness was seen in naive subsets than in memory subsets.

Only in-frame clones appear in the TCRdb table, and some are missing; sequencing was by immunoSEQ multiplex PCR. This sample yields about 610,000 clones, of which around 96% are seen a single time; less than 0.12% belongs to the top ten. As defined, naive CD8 cells were CD45RO-negative and positively selected for CCR7, with terminally differentiated effector memory CD45RA+ cells excluded. Donation came from healthy HIV-negative adults that had no recent acute infections or vaccinations. This CDR3 has 13 amino acids. Trimming stripped 7 bases from V and 4 bases from J, with 14 bases between. The germline CDR1 and CDR2 sequences are SNHLY and FYNNEI. On this clone: No antigen is known for it.

This chain connects TRBV2 to TRBJ2-7, with no clear D. The clonotype originates from a woman aged 25 to 45 in good health. The sequencing sample was made of naive CD8+ T cells sorted from blood. DNA for the CDR3: TGTGCCAGCACCCCCCAGTTGAGTTACGAGCAGTACTTC. Its protein product is CASTPQLSYEQYF.